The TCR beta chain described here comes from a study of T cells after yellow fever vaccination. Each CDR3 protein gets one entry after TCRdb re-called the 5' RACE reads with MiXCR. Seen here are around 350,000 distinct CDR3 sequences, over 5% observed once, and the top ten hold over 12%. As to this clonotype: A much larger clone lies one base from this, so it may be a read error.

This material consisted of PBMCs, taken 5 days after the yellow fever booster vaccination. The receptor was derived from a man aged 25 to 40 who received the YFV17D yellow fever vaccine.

CDR3 sequence: CASSGGYSSYEQYF. DNA of the CDR3: TGTGCCAGCTCAGGGGGATATTCCTCCTACGAGCAGTACTTC. The chain couples TRBV18 to TRBJ2-7, with D tentatively TRBD1 or TRBD2 (5 bases each). The germline V gene encodes CDR1 KGHSH and CDR2 LQKENI. The CDR3 is 14 amino acids. V gave up 5 bases and J gave up 0 bases, with 11 bases separating them. Complete variable domain (other parts from reference TRBV18 and TRBJ2-7): NAGVMQNPRHLVRRRGQEARLRCSPMKGHSHVYWYRQLPEEGLKFMVYLQKENIIDESGMPKERFSAEFPKEGPSILRIQQVVRGDSAAYFCASSGGYSSYEQYFGPGTRLTVT.